This T cell receptor (beta chain) was sequenced during a study of T cell changes during pregnancy in multiple sclerosis. This table comes from immunoSEQ multiplex PCR, and its TCRdb copy is limited to in-frame clones, with some not included. The sample includes about 41,000 clones, almost 95% of them seen just once. This clone has only one observation. This clonotype was obtained from a female donor with multiple sclerosis, enrolled in a pregnancy study. The sample consisted of CD8+ T cells from peripheral blood mononuclear cells, taken in the third trimester of pregnancy.

DNA for the CDR3: TGCGCCAGCAGCCCAGGGACTCACTCCTACAATGAGCAGTTCTTC. Amino acid sequence: CASSPGTHSYNEQFF. This chain joins TRBV4-3 and TRBJ2-1, with D tentatively TRBD2 (6 bases). V lost 4 bases to trimming and J lost 0 bases, with 10 bases between them. Per germline, CDR1 LGHNA and CDR2 YSLEER. The CDR3 consists of 15 residues.